The clone carrying this T cell receptor beta chain showed up just a few times. This sample stems from a study of human T cells and chemical hapten exposure. Across the study: Mainly, slight library volume differences in the pool made TCR yields vary.

As for time point: pre-sensitization, week 0. Described treatment: therapeutic diphenylcyclopropenone sensitization with weekly scalp DPC. Patients had alopecia, were aged 18 to 70, and were not pregnant. TCRdb called the RACE reads again in MiXCR, with one record for every CDR3 protein. The sample records around 60,000 distinct CDR3 sequences, about 7% being singletons. The CDR3 is 14 amino acids. The V and J ends lost 5 bases and 1 base respectively, with 9 bases between them. Sample: whole blood, taken in connection with sensitization to the hapten diphenylcyclopropenone (DPC). The receptor comes from a woman aged 25 to 39 with alopecia areata. Some clones in this sample may be carry-over from other donors' samples. This sequence joins TRBV12-3 or TRBV12-4 and TRBJ1-5; possible D gene TRBD1, 6 bases. The CDR3 DNA reads as TGTGCCAGCAGTACTAGGGGGAGCAATCAGCCCCAGCATTTT. Amino acid sequence: CASSTRGSNQPQHF.